These T cell receptor beta chains were read from a single sample in a study of blood T cell repertoires in COVID-19. This table comes from immunoSEQ multiplex PCR, and its TCRdb copy is limited to in-frame clones, with some not included. Of over 250,000 clones in the sample, about 86% were seen once. Sequencing input: PBMCs or T cells enriched from blood (not recorded which). These receptors were obtained from a man in his thirties or forties with acute COVID-19. Each CDR3 is given with its conserved first and last residue. D genes are given only for firm matches. The size field is filled for only some rows; it gives once, few, many or a size class.

v_gene	j_gene	d_gene	abundance	len	CDR3aa	CDR3nt
TRBV19	TRBJ1-5	NA	few	12	CATGGTGKPQHF	TGTGCCACGGGGGGTACTGGAAAGCCCCAGCATTTT
TRBV19	TRBJ2-5	TRBD2	NA	15	CASSIGSGSGRSQYF	TGTGCCAGTAGTATAGGCAGCGGTAGCGGGAGATCCCAGTACTTC
TRBV11-3	TRBJ1-2	TRBD1	NA	15	CASSLVSGQGAGYTF	TGTGCCAGCAGCTTGGTTTCGGGACAGGGGGCAGGCTACACCTTC
TRBV5-1	TRBJ2-1	NA	few	13	CASSLLEGNEQFF	TGTGCCAGCAGCTTATTAGAGGGCAATGAGCAGTTCTTC
TRBV28	TRBJ2-5	TRBD2	once	14	CASKPGGAEETQYF	TGTGCCAGCAAACCCGGGGGGGCAGAAGAGACCCAGTACTTC
TRBV10-3	TRBJ2-4	TRBD2	NA	18	CAISEPGLAGVAKNIQYF	TGTGCCATCAGTGAACCGGGACTAGCGGGGGTAGCCAAAAACATTCAGTACTTC
TRBV2	TRBJ1-5	NA	NA	14	CASTEGGAGQPQHF	TGTGCCAGCACCGAGGGAGGCGCGGGTCAGCCCCAGCATTTT
TRBV9	TRBJ1-2	TRBD1	NA	14	CASSAQTGVYGYTF	TGTGCCAGCAGCGCCCAGACAGGGGTCTATGGCTACACCTTC
TRBV27	TRBJ2-6	NA	few	16	CASSLSVSSGANVLTF	TGTGCCAGCAGTTTATCCGTGAGCTCTGGGGCCAACGTCCTGACTTTC
TRBV11-3	TRBJ1-4	TRBD1	NA	13	CASSSGQGEKLFF	TGTGCCAGCAGCTCTGGACAGGGGGAAAAACTGTTTTTT
TRBV7-2	TRBJ1-6	TRBD1	NA	15	CASRPTGQGASPLHF	TGTGCCAGCAGGCCAACCGGACAGGGTGCGTCACCCCTCCACTTT
TRBV5-1	TRBJ1-4	TRBD1	NA	14	CASSQGQGNEKLFF	TGCGCCAGCAGCCAGGGACAGGGAAACGAAAAACTGTTTTTT
TRBV19	TRBJ1-1	NA	once	13	CASTGGGNTEAFF	TGTGCCAGTACCGGGGGGGGGAACACTGAAGCTTTCTTT
TRBV19	TRBJ1-1	TRBD1	NA	14	CASSTRGQGTEAFF	TGTGCCAGTAGTACCAGGGGGCAAGGCACTGAAGCTTTCTTT
TRBV10-3	TRBJ1-5	TRBD1	NA	13	CAIRDRPNQPQHF	TGTGCCATCAGGGACAGGCCCAATCAGCCCCAGCATTTT
TRBV7-8	TRBJ1-1	TRBD1	NA	15	CASSPRQGANTEAFF	TGTGCCAGCAGCCCGCGACAGGGGGCGAACACTGAAGCTTTCTTT
TRBV28	TRBJ1-5	TRBD1	NA	14	CASSATGGNQPQHF	TGTGCCAGCAGCGCGACAGGGGGCAATCAGCCCCAGCATTTT
TRBV14	TRBJ1-4	TRBD1	NA	13	CATRQGANEKLFF	TGTGCCACTCGACAGGGGGCTAATGAAAAACTGTTTTTT
TRBV19	TRBJ1-1	NA	NA	15	CASSWAGVMNTEAFF	TGTGCCAGTAGTTGGGCAGGGGTAATGAACACTGAAGCTTTCTTT
TRBV9	TRBJ1-1	NA	NA	14	CASSPISMNTEAFF	TGTGCCAGCAGCCCTATTTCGATGAACACTGAAGCTTTCTTT
TRBV19	TRBJ2-1	NA	NA	14	CACSEDRSGNEQFF	TGTGCCTGCTCGGAGGACCGATCTGGCAATGAGCAGTTCTTC
TRBV7-9	TRBJ2-6	NA	NA	14	CASSSRDIANVLTF	TGTGCCAGCAGCTCCCGGGACATAGCCAACGTCCTGACTTTC
TRBV5-6	TRBJ1-2	TRBD1	NA	15	CASSHPGQADYGYTF	TGTGCCAGCAGCCATCCGGGACAGGCAGACTATGGCTACACCTTC
TRBV6-5	TRBJ2-5	NA	NA	14	CASSYSRVQETQYF	TGTGCCAGCAGTTACTCGAGAGTTCAAGAGACCCAGTACTTC